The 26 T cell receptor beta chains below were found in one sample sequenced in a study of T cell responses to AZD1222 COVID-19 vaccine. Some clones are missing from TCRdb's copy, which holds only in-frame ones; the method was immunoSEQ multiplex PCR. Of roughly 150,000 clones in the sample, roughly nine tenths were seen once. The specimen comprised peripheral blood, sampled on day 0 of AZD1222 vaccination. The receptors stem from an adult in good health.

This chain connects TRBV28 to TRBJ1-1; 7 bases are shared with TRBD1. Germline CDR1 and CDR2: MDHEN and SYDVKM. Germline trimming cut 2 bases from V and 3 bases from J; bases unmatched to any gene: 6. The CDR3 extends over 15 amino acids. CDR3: CASSLIQGGDTEAFF. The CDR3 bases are TGTGCCAGCAGTTTAATTCAAGGGGGCGACACTGAAGCTTTCTTT.

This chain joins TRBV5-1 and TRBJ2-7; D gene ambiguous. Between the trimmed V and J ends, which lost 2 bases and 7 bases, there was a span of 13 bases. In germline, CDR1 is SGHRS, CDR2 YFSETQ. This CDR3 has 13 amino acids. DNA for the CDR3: TGCGCCAGCAGCTTAGGGAACTTCCAGGAGCAGTACTTC. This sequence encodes CASSLGNFQEQYF.

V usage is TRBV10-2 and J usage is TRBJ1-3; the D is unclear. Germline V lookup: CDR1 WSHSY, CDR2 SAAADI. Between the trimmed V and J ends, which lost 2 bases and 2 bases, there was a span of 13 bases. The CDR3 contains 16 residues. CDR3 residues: CASSEVLGNTGNTIYF. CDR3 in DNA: TGCGCCAGCAGTGAGGTTCTGGGGAATACTGGAAACACCATATATTTT.

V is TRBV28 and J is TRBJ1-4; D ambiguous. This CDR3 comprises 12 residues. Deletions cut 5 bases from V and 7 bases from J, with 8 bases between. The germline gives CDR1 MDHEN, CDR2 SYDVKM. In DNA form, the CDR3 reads TGTGCCAGCAGTGGGATGAGTGAAAAACTGTTTTTT. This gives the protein CASSGMSEKLFF.

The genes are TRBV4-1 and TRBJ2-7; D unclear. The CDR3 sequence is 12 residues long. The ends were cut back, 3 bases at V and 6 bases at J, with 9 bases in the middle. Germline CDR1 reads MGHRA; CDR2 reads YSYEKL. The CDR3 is CASSQLGLEQYF. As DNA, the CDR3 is TGCGCCAGCAGCCAGTTAGGGCTCGAGCAGTACTTC.

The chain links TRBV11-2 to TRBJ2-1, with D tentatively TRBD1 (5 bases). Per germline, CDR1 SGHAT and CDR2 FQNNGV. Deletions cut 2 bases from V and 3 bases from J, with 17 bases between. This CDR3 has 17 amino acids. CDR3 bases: TGTGCCAGCAGCTTACTTAGGGGTAAAGCAGACTACAATGAGCAGTTCTTC. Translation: CASSLLRGKADYNEQFF.

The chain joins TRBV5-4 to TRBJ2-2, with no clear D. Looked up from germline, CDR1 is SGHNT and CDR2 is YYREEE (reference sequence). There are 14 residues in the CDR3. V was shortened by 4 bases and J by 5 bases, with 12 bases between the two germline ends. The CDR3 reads CASSRERSTGELFF. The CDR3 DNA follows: TGTGCCAGCAGCCGAGAGAGGAGTACCGGGGAGCTGTTTTTT.

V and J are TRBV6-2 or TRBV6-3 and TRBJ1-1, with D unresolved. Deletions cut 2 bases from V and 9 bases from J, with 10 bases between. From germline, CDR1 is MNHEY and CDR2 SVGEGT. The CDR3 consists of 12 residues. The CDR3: CASSYETEKAFF. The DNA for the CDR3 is TGTGCCAGCAGTTACGAGACGGAGAAAGCTTTCTTT.

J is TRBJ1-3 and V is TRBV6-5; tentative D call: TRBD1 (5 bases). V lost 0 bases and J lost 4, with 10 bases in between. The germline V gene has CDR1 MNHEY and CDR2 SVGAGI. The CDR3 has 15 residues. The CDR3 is CASSYSGTSGNTIYF. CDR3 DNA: TGTGCCAGCAGTTACTCCGGGACCTCAGGAAACACCATATATTTT.

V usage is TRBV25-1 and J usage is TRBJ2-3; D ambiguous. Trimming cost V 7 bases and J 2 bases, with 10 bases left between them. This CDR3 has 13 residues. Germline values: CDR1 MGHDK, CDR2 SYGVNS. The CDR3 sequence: CASNERHTDTQYF. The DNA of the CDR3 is TGTGCCAGCAATGAGCGACACACAGATACGCAGTATTTT.

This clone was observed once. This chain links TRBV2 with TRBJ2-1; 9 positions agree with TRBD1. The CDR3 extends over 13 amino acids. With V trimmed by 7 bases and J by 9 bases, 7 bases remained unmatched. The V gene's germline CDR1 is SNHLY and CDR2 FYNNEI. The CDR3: CASTGQGWGEQFF. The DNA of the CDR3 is TGTGCCAGCACCGGACAGGGGTGGGGTGAGCAGTTCTTC.

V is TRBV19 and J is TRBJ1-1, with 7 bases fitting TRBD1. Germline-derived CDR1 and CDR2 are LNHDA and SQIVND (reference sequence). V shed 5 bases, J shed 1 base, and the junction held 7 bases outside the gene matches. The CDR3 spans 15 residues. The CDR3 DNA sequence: TGTGCCAGTAGTTTCCACAGGGGAACGAACACTGAAGCTTTCTTT. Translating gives CASSFHRGTNTEAFF.

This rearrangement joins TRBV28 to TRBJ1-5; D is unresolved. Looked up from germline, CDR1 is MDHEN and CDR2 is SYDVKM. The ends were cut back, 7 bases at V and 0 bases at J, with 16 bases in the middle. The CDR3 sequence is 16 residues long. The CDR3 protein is CASTKPGIHSNQPQHF. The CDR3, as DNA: TGTGCCAGCACCAAGCCCGGCATTCATAGCAATCAGCCCCAGCATTTT.

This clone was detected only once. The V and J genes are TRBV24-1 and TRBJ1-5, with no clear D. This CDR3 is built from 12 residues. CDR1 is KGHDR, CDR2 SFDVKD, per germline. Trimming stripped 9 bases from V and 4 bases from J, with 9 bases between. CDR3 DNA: TGTGCCACCGCTGGGAGTAATCAGCCCCAGCATTTT. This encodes CATAGSNQPQHF.

As DNA, the CDR3 is TGCGCCAGCAGCCAAGTCAGACAGGGCCCGGTTTCCTACGAGCAGTACTTC. Encoded protein: CASSQVRQGPVSYEQYF. V is TRBV4-1 and J is TRBJ2-7; TRBD1 agrees at 7 bases. The trim removed 1 base at V and 1 base at J, leaving 10 bases unmatched. Germline lookup yields CDR1 MGHRA and CDR2 YSYEKL. The CDR3 runs to 17 residues.

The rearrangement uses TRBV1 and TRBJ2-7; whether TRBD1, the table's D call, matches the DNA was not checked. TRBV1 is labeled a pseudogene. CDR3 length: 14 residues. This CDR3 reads CTSSQALDSYEQYF. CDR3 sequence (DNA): TGCACCAGCAGCCAGGCCCTTGACAGCTACGAGCAGTACTTC.

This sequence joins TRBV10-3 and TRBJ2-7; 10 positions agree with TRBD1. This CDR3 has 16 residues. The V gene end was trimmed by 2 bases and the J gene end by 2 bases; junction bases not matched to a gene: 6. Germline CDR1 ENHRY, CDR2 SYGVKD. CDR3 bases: TGTGCCATCAGTGAGCCGGGACAGGGGAATACCTACGAGCAGTACTTC. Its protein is CAISEPGQGNTYEQYF.

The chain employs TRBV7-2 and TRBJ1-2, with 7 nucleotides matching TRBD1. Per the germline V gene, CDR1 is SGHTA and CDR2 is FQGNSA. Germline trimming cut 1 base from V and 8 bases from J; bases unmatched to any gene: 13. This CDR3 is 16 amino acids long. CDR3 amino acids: CASSLVWGDRSEGYTF. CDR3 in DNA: TGTGCCAGCAGCTTAGTGTGGGGGGACAGATCGGAAGGCTACACCTTC. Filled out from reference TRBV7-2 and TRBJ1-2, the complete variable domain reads GAGVSQSPSNKVTEKGKDVELRCDPISGHTALYWYRQSLGQGLEFLIYFQGNSAPDKSGLPSDRFSAERTGGSVSTLTIQRTQQEDSAVYLCASSLVWGDRSEGYTFGSGTRLTVV.

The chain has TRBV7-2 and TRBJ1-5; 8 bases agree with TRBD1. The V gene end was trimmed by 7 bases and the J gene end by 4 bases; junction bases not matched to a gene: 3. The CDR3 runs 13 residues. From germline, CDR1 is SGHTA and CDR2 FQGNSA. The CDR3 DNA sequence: TGTGCCAGCAAGGGACAGGATAATCAGCCCCAGCATTTT. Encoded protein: CASKGQDNQPQHF.

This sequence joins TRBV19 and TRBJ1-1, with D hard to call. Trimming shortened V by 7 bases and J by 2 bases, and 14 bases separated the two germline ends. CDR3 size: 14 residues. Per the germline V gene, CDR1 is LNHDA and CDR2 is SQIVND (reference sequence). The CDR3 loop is CASKGRHLNTEAFF. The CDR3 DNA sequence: TGTGCCAGTAAAGGACGGCACTTAAACACTGAAGCTTTCTTT.

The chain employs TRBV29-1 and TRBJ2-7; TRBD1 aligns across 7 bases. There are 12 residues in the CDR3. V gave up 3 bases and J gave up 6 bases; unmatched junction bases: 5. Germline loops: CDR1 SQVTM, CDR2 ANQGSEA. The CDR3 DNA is TGCAGCGTTGAGATCTCAGGGGGCGAGCAGTACTTC. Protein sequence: CSVEISGGEQYF.

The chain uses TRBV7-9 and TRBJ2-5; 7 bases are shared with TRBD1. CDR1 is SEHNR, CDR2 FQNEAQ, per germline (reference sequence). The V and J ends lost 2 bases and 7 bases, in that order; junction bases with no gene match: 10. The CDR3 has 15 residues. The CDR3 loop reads CASSLWGRQGGTQYF. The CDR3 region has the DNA TGTGCCAGCAGCTTATGGGGAAGACAGGGTGGGACCCAGTACTTC.

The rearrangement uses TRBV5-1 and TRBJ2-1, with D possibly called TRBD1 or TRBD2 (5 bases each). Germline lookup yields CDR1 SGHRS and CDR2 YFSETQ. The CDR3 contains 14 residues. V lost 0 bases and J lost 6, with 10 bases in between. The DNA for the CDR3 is TGCGCCAGCAGCTTGGAAGCAGGGAGCAATGAGCAGTTCTTC. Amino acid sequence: CASSLEAGSNEQFF.

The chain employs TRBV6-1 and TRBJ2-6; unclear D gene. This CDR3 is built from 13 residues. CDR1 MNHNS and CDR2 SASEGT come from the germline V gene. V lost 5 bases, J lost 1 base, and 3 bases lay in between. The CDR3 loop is CASSLSGANVLTF. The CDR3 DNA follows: TGTGCCAGCAGTCTATCTGGGGCCAACGTCCTGACTTTC.

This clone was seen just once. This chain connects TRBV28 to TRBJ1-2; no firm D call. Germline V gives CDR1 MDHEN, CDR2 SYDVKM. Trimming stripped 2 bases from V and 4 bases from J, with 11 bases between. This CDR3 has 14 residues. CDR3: CASSLPGPFYGYTF. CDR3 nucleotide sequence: TGTGCCAGCAGTTTACCTGGACCTTTCTATGGCTACACCTTC.

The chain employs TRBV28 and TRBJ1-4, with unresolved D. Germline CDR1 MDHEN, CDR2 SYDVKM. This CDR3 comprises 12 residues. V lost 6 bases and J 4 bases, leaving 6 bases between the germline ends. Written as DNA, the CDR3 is TGTGCCAGCAGGGGGTATAATGAAAAACTGTTTTTT. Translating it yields CASRGYNEKLFF.